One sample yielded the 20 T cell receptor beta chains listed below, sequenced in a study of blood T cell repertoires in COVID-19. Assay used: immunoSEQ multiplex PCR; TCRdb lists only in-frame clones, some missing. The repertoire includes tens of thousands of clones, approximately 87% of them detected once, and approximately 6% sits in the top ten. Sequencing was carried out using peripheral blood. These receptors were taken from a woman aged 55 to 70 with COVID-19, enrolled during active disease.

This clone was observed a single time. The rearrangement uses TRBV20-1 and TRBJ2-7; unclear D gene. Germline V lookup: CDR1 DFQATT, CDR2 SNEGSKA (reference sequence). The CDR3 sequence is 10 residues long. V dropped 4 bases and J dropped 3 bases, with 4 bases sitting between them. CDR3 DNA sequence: TGCAGTGCTACTCGCTACGAGCAGTACTTC. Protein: CSATRYEQYF.

CDR3 loop: CASSGTLDSPLHF. CDR3 sequence (DNA): TGTGCCAGCTCGGGGACATTAGATTCACCCCTCCACTTT. The chain recombines TRBV5-6 with TRBJ1-6, with D perhaps TRBD1 (6 bases). V shed 7 bases and J shed 8 bases, with 13 bases lying between them. There are 13 residues in the CDR3. Germline V gene data show CDR1 as SGHDT and CDR2 as YYEEEE. The variable domain in full, with the rest retrieved from reference TRBV5-6 and TRBJ1-6, is DAGVTQSPTHLIKTRGQQVTLRCSPKSGHDTVSWYQQALGQGPQFIFQYYEEEERQRGNFPDRFSGHQFPNYSSELNVNALLLGDSALYLCASSGTLDSPLHFGNGTRLTVT.

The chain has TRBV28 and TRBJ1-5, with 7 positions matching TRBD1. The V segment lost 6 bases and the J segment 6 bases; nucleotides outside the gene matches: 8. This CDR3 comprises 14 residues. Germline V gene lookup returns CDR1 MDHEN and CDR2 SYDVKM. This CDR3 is CASSLQGNGQPQHF. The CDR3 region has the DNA TGTGCCAGCAGCTTACAGGGGAACGGTCAGCCCCAGCATTTT.

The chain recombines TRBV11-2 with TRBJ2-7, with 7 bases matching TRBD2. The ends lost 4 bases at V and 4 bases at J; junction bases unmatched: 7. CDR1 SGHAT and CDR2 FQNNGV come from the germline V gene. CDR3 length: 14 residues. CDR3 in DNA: TGTGCCAGCAGCTCCCGCAGCGGGGCATACGAGCAGTACTTC. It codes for CASSSRSGAYEQYF.

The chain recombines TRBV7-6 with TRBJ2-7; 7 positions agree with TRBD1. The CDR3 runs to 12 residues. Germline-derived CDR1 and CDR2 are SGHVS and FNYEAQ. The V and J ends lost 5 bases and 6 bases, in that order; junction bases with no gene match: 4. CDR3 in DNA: TGTGCCAGCAGCCCGACAGGGTCCGAGCAGTACTTC. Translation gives CASSPTGSEQYF.

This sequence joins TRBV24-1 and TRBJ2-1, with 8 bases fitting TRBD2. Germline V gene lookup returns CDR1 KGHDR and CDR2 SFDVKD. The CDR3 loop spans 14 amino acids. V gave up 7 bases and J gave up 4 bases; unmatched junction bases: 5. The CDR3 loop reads CATSSRGGYNEQFF. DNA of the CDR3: TGTGCCACCAGCAGCCGGGGGGGATACAATGAGCAGTTCTTC.

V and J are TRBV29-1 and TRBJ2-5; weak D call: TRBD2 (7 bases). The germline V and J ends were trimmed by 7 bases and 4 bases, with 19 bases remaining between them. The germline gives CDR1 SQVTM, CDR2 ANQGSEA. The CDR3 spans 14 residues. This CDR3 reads CSAEGGAPVETQYF. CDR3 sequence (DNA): TGCAGCGCAGAAGGGGGGGCGCCAGTAGAGACCCAGTACTTC. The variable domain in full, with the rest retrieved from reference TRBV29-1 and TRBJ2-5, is SAVISQKPSRDICQRGTSLTIQCQVDSQVTMMFWYRQQPGQSLTLIATANQGSEATYESGFVIDKFPISRPNLTFSTLTVSNMSPEDSSIYLCSAEGGAPVETQYFGPGTRLLVL.

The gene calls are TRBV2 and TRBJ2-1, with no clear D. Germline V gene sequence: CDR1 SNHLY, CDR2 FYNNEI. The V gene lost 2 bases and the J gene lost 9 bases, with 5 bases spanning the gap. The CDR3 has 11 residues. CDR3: CASSELSEQFF. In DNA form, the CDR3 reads TGTGCCAGCAGTGAATTGAGTGAGCAGTTCTTC.

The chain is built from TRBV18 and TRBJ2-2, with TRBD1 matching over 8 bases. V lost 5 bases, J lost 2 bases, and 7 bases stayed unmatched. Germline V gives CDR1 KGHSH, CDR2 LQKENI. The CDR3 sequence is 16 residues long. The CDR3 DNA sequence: TGTGCCAGCTCAATGGGACAGGTCGTTAACACCGGGGAGCTGTTTTTT. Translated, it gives CASSMGQVVNTGELFF.

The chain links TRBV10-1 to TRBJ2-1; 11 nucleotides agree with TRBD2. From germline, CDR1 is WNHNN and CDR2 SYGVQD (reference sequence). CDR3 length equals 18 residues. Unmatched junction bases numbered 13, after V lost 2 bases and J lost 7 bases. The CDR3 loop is CASSEGRLAGGPGNEQFF. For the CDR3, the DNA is TGCGCCAGCAGTGAGGGAAGGTTAGCGGGAGGGCCGGGGAATGAGCAGTTCTTC.

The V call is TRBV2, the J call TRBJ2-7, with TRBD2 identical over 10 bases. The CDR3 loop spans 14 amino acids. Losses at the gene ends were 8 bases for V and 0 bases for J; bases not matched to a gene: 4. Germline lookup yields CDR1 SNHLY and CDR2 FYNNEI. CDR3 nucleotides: TGTGCCAGCCTAGCGGGAGTAATCTCCTACGAGCAGTACTTC. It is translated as CASLAGVISYEQYF.

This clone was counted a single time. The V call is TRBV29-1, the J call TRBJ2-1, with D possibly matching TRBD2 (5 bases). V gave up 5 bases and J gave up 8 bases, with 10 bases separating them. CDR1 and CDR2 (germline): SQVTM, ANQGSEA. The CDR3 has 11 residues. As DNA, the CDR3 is TGCAGCGTTCAGGAGGTGGATGAGCAGTTCTTC. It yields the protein CSVQEVDEQFF.

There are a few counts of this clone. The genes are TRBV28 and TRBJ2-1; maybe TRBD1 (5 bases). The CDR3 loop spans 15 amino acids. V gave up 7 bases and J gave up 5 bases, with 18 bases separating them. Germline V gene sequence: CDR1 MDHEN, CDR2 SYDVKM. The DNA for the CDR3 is TGTGCCAGCACTCCCCGGCCTCCAGGGCACAATGAGCAGTTCTTC. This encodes CASTPRPPGHNEQFF.

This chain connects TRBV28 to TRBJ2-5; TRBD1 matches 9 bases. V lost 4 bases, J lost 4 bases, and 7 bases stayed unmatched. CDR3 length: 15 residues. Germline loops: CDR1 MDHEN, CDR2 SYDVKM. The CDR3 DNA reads TGTGCCAGCAGTTCTCAAAAGGACAGGGGAGAGACCCAGTACTTC. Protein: CASSSQKDRGETQYF.

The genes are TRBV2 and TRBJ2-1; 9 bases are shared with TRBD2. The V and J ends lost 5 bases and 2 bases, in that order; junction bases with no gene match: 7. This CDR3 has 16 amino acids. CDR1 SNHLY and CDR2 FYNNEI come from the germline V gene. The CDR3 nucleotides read TGTGCCAGCAGTTACCCGGGACTAGCAGCCTACAATGAGCAGTTCTTC. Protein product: CASSYPGLAAYNEQFF.

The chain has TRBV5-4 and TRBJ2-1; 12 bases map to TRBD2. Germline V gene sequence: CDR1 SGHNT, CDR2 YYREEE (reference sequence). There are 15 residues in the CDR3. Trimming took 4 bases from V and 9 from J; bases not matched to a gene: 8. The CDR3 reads CASSRSSGGDVEQFF. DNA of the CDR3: TGTGCCAGCAGCCGATCTAGCGGGGGGGACGTTGAGCAGTTCTTC.

CDR3 protein: CASTQPWGDGNTIYF. CDR3 bases: TGTGCCAGCACCCAACCGTGGGGGGATGGAAACACCATATATTTT. The chain links TRBV28 to TRBJ1-3; D is possibly TRBD1 (5 bases). Trimming cost V 7 bases and J 3 bases, with 16 bases left between them. Looked up from germline, CDR1 is MDHEN and CDR2 is SYDVKM. CDR3 length equals 15 residues.

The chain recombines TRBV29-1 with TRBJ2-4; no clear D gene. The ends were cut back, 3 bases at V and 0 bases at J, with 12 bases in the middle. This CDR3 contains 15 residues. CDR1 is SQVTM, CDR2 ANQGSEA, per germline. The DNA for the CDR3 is TGCAGCGTTGACAGGCAGCCTCTAGCCAAAAACATTCAGTACTTC. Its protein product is CSVDRQPLAKNIQYF.

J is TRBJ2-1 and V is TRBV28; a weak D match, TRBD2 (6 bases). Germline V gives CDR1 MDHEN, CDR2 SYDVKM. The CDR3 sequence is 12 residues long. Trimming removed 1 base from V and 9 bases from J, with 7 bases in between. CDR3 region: CASSLYGSEQFF. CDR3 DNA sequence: TGTGCCAGCAGTTTATACGGGAGTGAGCAGTTCTTC.

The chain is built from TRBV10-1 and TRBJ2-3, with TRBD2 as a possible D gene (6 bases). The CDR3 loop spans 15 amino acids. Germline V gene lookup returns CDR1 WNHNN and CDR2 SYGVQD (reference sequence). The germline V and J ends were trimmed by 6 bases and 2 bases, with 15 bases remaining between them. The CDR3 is CASSRRDGVTDTQYF. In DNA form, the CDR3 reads TGCGCCAGCAGCCGGCGGGATGGAGTCACAGATACGCAGTATTTT.